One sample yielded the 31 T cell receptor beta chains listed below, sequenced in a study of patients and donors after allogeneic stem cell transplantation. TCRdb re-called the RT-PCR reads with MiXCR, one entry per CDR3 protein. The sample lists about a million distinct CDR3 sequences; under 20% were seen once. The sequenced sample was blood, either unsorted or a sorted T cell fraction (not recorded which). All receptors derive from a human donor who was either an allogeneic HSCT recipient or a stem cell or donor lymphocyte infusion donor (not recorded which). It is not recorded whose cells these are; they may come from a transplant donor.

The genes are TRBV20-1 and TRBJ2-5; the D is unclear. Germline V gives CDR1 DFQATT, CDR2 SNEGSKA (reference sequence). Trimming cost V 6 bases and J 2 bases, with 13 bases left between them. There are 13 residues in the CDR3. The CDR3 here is CSAARAWQETQYF. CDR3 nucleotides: TGCAGTGCCGCCCGGGCTTGGCAAGAGACCCAGTACTTC.

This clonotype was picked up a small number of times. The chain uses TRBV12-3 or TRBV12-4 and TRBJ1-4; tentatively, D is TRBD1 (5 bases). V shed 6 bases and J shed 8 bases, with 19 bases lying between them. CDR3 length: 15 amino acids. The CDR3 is CASSQLGTEAEKLFF. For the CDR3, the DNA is TGTGCCAGCAGCCAACTCGGGACGGAAGCCGAAAAACTGTTTTTT.

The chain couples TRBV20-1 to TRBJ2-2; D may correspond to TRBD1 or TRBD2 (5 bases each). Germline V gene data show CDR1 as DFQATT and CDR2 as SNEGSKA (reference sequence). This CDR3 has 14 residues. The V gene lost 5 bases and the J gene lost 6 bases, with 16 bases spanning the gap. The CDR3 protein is CSARLGLASGELFF. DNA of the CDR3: TGCAGTGCTCGCCTGGGGCTAGCCTCCGGGGAGCTGTTTTTT.

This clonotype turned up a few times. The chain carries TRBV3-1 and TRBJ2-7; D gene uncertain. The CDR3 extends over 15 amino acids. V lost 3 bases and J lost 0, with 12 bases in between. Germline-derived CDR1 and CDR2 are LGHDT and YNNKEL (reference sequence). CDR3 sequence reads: CASSHGRLTSYEQYF. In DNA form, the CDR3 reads TGTGCCAGCAGCCACGGAAGGCTCACCTCCTACGAGCAGTACTTC.

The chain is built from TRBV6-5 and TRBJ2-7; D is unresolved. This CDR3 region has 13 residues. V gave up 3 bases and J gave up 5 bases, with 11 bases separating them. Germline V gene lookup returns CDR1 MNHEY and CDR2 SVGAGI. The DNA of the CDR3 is TGTGCCAGCAGTTATGGGGTGGAGAACGAGCAGTACTTC. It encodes CASSYGVENEQYF.

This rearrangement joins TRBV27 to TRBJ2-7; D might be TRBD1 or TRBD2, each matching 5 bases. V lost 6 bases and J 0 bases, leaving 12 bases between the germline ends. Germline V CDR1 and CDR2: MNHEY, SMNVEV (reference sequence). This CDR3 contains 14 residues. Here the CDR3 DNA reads TGTGCCAGCAGGGGGCAGCGGTTCTCCTACGAGCAGTACTTC. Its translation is CASRGQRFSYEQYF.

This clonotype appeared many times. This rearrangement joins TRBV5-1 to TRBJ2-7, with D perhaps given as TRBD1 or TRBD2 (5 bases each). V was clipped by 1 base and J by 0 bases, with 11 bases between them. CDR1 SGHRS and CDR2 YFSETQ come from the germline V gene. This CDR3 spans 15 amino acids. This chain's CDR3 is CASSLRAGSSYEQYF. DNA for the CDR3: TGCGCCAGCAGCTTGCGGGCAGGGAGCTCCTACGAGCAGTACTTC.

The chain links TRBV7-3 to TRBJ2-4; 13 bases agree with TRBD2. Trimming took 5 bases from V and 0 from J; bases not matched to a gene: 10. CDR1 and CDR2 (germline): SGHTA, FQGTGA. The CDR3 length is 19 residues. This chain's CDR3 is CASSPPGLAGLIAKNIQYF. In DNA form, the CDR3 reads TGTGCCAGCAGCCCCCCGGGACTAGCGGGGTTAATAGCCAAAAACATTCAGTACTTC.

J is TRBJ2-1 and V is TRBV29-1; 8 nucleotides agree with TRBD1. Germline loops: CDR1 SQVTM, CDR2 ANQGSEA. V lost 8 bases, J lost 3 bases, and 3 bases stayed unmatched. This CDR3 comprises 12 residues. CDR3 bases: TGCAGCTGTACAGGGGGCTACAATGAGCAGTTCTTC. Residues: CSCTGGYNEQFF.

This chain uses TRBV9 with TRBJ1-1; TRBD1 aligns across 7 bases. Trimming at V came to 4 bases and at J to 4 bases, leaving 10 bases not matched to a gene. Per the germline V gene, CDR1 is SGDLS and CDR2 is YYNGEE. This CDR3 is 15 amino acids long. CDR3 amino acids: CASSPRQGYGTEAFF. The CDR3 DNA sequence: TGTGCCAGCAGCCCCCGACAGGGATACGGCACTGAAGCTTTCTTT.

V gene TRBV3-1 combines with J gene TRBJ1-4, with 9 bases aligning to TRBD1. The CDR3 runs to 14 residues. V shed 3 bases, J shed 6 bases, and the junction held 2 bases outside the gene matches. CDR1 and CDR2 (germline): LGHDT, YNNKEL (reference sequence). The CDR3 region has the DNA TGTGCCAGCAGCCATGACAGGGGGGATGAAAAACTGTTTTTT. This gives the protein CASSHDRGDEKLFF.

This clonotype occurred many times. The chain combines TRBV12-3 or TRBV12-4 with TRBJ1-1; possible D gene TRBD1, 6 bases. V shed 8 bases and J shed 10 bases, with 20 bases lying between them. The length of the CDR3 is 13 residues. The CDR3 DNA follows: TGTGCCAGCGGACCCGGGGGCGGGAAAGTAGCTTTCTTT. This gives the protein CASGPGGGKVAFF.

The CDR3 is CSAGQIIGGETQYF. CDR3 coding DNA: TGCAGTGCGGGACAGATTATTGGGGGAGAGACCCAGTACTTC. The chain is built from TRBV20-1 and TRBJ2-5; 7 bases are a match to TRBD1. The germline V gene has CDR1 DFQATT and CDR2 SNEGSKA (reference sequence). V trimming: 6 bases; J trimming: 4 bases; junction bases outside the gene matches: 11. The CDR3 length is 14 residues.

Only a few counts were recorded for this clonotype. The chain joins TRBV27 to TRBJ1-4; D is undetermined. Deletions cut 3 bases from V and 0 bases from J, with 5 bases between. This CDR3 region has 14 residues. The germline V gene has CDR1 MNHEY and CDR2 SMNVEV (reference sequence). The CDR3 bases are TGTGCCAGCAGTTTCGGGGCAACTAATGAAAAACTGTTTTTT. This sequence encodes CASSFGATNEKLFF.

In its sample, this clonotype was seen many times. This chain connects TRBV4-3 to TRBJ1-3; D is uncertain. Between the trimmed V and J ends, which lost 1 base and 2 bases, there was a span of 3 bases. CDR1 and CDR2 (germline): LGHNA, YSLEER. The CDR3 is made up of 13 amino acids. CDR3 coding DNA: TGCGCCAGCAGCCAAGTGACTGGAAACACCATATATTTT. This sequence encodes CASSQVTGNTIYF.

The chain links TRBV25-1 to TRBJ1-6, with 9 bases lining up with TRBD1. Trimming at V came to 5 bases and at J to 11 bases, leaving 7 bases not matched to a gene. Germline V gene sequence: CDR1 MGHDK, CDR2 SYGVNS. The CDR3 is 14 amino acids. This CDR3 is CASSPGTGWAPLHF. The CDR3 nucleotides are TGTGCCAGCAGTCCAGGGACAGGGTGGGCACCCCTCCACTTT.

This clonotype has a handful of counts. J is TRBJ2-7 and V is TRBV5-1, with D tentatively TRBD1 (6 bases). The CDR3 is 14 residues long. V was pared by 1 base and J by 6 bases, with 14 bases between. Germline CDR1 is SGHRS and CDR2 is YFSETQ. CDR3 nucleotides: TGCGCCAGCAGCTTGTCATCAGGGGCGGTCGAGCAGTACTTC. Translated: CASSLSSGAVEQYF.

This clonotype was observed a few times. The CDR3 nucleotides are TGCGCCAGCAGCCAAGCCACTACGAACACTGAAGCTTTCTTT. Protein sequence: CASSQATTNTEAFF. The chain carries TRBV4-1 and TRBJ1-1; D uncertain. V gave up 1 base and J gave up 1 base, with 7 bases separating them. Germline CDR1 MGHRA, CDR2 YSYEKL. The length of the CDR3 is 14 residues.

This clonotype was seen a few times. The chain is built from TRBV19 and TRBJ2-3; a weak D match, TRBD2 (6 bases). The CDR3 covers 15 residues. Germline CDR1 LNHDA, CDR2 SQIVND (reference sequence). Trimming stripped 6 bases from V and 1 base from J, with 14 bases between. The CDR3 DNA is TGTGCCAGTAGGAACCGGGGCGGGGGCACAGATACGCAGTATTTT. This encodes CASRNRGGGTDTQYF.

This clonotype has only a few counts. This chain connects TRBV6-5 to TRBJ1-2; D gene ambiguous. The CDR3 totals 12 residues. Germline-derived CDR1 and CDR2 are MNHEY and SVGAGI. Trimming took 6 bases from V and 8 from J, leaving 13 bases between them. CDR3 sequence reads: CASRNSEVGYTF. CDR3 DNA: TGTGCCAGCAGGAACTCAGAGGTCGGCTACACCTTC.

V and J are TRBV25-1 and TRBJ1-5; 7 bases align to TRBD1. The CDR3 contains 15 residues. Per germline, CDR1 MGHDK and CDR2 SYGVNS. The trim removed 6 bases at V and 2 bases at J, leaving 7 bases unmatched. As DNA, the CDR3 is TGTGCCAGCAGCCCGACAGGGAACGGCAATCAGCCCCAGCATTTT. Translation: CASSPTGNGNQPQHF.

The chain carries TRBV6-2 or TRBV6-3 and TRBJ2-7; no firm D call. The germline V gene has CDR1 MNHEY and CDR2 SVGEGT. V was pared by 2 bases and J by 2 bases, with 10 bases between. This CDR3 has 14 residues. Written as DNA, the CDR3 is TGTGCCAGCAGTTACGGTTCGAACGCCTACGAGCAGTACTTC. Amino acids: CASSYGSNAYEQYF.

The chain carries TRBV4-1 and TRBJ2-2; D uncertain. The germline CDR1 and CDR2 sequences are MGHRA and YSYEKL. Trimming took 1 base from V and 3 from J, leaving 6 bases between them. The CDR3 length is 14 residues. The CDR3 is CASSQVLYTGELFF. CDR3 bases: TGCGCCAGCAGCCAAGTCCTATACACCGGGGAGCTGTTTTTT.

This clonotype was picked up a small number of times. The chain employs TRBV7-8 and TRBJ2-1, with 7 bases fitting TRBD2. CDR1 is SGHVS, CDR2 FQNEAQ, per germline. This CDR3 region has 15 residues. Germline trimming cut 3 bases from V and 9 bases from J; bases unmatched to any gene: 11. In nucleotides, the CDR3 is TGTGCCAGCAGCTTTCGGCGGGAGTGGATTAGTGAGCAGTTCTTC. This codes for CASSFRREWISEQFF.

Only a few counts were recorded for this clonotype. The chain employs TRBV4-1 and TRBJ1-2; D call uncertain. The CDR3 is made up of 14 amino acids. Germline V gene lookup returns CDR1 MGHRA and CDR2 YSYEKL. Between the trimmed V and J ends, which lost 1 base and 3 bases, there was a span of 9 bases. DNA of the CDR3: TGCGCCAGCAGCCAAGGGGGTGTGGACTATGGCTACACCTTC. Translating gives CASSQGGVDYGYTF.

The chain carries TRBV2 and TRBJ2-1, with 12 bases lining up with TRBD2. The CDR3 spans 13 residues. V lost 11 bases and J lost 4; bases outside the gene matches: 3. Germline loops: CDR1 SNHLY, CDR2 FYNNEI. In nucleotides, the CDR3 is TGTGCCGGACTAGCGGGGACATACAATGAGCAGTTCTTC. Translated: CAGLAGTYNEQFF. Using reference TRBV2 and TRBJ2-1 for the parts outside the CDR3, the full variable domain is EPEVTQTPSHQVTQMGQEVILRCVPISNHLYFYWYRQILGQKVEFLVSFYNNEISEKSEIFDDQFSVERPDGSNFTLKIRSTKLEDSAMYFCAGLAGTYNEQFFGPGTRLTVL.

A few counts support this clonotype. The CDR3 sequence: CASSQGDRSLSYEQYF. The CDR3 nucleotides read TGCGCCAGCAGCCAAGGGGACAGAAGTTTATCCTACGAGCAGTACTTC. The rearrangement joins TRBV4-3 to TRBJ2-7; 7 positions match TRBD1. Trimming at V came to 1 base and at J to 1 base, leaving 7 bases not matched to a gene. The CDR3 has 16 amino acids. Germline CDR1 LGHNA, CDR2 YSLEER.

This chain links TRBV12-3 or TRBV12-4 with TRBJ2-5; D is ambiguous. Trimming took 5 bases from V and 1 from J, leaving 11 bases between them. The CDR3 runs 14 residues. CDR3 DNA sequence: TGTGCCAGCAGTCCTGGACGGAGCCAAGAGACCCAGTACTTC. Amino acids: CASSPGRSQETQYF.

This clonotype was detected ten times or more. The CDR3 DNA sequence: TGTGCCAGCAGTCCGAACCACAGGGGCACCTATGGCTACACCTTC. As protein: CASSPNHRGTYGYTF. The chain is built from TRBV12-3 or TRBV12-4 and TRBJ1-2, with 7 bases matching TRBD1. V gave up 5 bases and J gave up 4 bases; unmatched junction bases: 10. The CDR3 consists of 15 residues.

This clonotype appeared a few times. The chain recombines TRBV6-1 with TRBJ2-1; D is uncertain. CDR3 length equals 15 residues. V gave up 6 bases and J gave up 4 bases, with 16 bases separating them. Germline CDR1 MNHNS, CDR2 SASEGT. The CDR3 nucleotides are TGTGCCAGCAGCCCCATCTGGTCGAAGTACAATGAGCAGTTCTTC. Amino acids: CASSPIWSKYNEQFF.

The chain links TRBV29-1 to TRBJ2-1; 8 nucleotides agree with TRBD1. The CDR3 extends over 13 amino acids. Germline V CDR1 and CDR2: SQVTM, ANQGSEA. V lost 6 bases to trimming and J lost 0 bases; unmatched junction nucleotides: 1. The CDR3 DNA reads TGCAGCGTCGGGACAGGCTCCTACAATGAGCAGTTCTTC. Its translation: CSVGTGSYNEQFF.